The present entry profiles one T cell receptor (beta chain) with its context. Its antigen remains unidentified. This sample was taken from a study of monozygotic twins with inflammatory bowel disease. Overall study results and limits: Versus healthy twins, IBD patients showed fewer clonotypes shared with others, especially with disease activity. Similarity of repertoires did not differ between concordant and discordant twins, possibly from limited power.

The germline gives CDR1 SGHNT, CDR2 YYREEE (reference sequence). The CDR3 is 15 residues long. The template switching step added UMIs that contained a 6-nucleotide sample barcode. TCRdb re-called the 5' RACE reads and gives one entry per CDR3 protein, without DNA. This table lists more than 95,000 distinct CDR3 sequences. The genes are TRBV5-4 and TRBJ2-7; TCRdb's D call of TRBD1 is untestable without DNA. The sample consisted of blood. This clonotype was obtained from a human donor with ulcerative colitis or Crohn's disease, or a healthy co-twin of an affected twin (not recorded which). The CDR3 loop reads CASSKGQGNSYEQYF.